This note documents a single T cell receptor beta chain sequence. What it recognizes is unknown. The germline CDR1 and CDR2 sequences are MGHRA and YSYEKL. This CDR3 comprises 17 residues. Losses at the gene ends were 2 bases for V and 3 bases for J; bases not matched to a gene: 6. This record belongs to a study of T cell responses to AZD1222 COVID-19 vaccine. Broader study findings: Repertoire samples came only from after the peak T cell response. The span of vaccine-associated CD4 TCRs extended across spike, with dominance at 160-218 and 743-854. Donor demographics were predominantly white British with a female majority; clonal diversity may be underestimated. The number of AZD1222 recipients seropositive at baseline was only 5 to 7.

Sequencing used immunoSEQ multiplex PCR; TCRdb keeps in-frame clones, though not all of them. The sample lists approximately 180,000 clones; around 88% were seen once. The material sequenced was peripheral blood, taken on day 0 of AZD1222 vaccination. This chain connects TRBV4-1 to TRBJ2-3; 12 bases align to TRBD2. This TCR derives from an adult in good health. DNA for the CDR3: TGCGCCAGCAGCCAAACTCCTAGCGGGGGGGCAACAGATACGCAGTATTTT. Amino acids: CASSQTPSGGATDTQYF.